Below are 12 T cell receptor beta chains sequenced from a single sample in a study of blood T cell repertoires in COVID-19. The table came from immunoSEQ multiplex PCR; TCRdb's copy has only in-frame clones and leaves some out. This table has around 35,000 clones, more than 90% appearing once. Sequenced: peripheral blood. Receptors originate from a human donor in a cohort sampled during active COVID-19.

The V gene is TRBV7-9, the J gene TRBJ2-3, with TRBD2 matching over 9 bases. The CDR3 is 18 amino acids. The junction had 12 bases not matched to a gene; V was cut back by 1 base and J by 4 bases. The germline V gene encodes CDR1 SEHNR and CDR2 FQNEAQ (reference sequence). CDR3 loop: CASSLEIGIAGAADTQYF. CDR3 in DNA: TGTGCCAGCAGCTTAGAAATCGGGATAGCGGGGGCCGCAGATACGCAGTATTTT. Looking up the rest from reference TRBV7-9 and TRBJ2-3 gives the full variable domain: DTGVSQNPRHKITKRGQNVTFRCDPISEHNRLYWYRQTLGQGPEFLTYFQNEAQLEKSRLLSDRFSAERPKGSFSTLEIQRTEQGDSAMYLCASSLEIGIAGAADTQYFGPGTRLTVL.

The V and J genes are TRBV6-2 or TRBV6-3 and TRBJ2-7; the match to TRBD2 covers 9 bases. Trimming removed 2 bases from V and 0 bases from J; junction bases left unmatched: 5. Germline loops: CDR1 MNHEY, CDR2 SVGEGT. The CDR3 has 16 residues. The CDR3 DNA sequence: TGTGCCAGCAGTTACGGTAGCGGGGGACTCTCCTACGAGCAGTACTTC. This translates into CASSYGSGGLSYEQYF.

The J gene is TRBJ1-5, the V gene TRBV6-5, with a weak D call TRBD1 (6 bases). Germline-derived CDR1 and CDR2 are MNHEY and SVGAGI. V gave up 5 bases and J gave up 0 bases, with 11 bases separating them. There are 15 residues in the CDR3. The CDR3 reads CASSSGTLSNQPQHF. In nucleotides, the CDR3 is TGTGCCAGCAGTAGCGGGACACTTAGCAATCAGCCCCAGCATTTT.

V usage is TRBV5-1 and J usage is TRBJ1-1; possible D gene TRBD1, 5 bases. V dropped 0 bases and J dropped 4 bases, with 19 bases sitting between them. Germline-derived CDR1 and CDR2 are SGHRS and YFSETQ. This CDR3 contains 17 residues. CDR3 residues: CASSLAYGAGPGTEAFF. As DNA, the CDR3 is TGCGCCAGCAGCTTGGCCTATGGAGCAGGGCCGGGCACTGAAGCTTTCTTT.

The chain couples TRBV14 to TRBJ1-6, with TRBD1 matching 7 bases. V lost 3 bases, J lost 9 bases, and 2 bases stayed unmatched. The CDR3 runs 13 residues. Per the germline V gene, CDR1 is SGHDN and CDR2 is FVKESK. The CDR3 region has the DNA TGTGCCAGCAGCCAGGACAGGTTTTCACCCCTCCACTTT. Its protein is CASSQDRFSPLHF.

CDR3 in amino acids: CASSTGQVSDTQYF. The CDR3 DNA follows: TGTGCCAGCAGTACGGGACAGGTGTCAGATACGCAGTATTTT. This chain joins TRBV25-1 and TRBJ2-3, with 8 bases lining up with TRBD1. Per germline, CDR1 MGHDK and CDR2 SYGVNS. V shed 5 bases and J 4 bases; nucleotides not matched to a gene: 5. The CDR3 extends over 14 amino acids.

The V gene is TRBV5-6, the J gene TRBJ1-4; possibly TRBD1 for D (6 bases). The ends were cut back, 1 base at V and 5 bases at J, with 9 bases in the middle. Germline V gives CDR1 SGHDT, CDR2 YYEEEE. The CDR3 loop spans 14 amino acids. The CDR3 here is CASSLTGINEKLFF. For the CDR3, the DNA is TGTGCCAGCAGCTTGACAGGGATAAATGAAAAACTGTTTTTT. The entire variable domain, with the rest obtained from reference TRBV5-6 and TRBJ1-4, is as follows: DAGVTQSPTHLIKTRGQQVTLRCSPKSGHDTVSWYQQALGQGPQFIFQYYEEEERQRGNFPDRFSGHQFPNYSSELNVNALLLGDSALYLCASSLTGINEKLFFGSGTQLSVL.

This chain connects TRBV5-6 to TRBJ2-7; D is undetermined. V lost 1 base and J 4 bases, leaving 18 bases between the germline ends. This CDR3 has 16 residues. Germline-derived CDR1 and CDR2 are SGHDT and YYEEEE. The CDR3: CASSLNLYSAAYEQYF. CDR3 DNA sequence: TGTGCCAGCAGCTTGAATTTATACTCGGCGGCGTACGAGCAGTACTTC.

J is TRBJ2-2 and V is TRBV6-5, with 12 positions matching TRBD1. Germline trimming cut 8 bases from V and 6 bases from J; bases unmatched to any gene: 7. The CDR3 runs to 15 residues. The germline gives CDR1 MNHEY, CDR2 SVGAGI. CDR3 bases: TGTGCCAGCGGGCGGGACAGGGGGCTTGCCGGGGAGCTGTTTTTT. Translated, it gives CASGRDRGLAGELFF.

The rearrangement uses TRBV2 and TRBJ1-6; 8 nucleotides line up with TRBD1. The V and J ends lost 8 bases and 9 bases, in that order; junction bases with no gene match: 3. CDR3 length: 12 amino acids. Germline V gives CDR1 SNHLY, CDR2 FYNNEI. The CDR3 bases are TGTGCCAGCTACGGACAGGGTTCACCCCTCCACTTT. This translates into CASYGQGSPLHF.

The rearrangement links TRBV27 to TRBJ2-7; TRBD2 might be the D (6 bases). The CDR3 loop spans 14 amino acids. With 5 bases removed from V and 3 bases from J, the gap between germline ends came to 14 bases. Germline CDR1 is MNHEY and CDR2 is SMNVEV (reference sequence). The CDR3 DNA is TGTGCCAGCAGTGGAGGGCAGGGCATCTACGAGCAGTACTTC. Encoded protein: CASSGGQGIYEQYF.

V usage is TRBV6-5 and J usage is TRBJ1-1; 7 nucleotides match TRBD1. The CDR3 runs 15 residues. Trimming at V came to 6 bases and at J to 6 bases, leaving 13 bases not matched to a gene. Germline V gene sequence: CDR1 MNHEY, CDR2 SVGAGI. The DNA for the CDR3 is TGTGCCAGCAGCTATCTAGGGGGCAGTAGGGCTGAAGCTTTCTTT. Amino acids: CASSYLGGSRAEAFF.